These T cell receptor beta chains were read from a single sample in a study of blood T cell repertoires in COVID-19. The assay was immunoSEQ multiplex PCR, and TCRdb's table has in-frame clones only and misses some. The data contain approximately 96,000 clones, 70% to 90% of them seen just once; the ten biggest clones take up around 4.3%. Specimen: peripheral blood. The receptors stem from a human donor with COVID-19, enrolled during active disease. The donor label of this sample is uncertain. Both conserved end residues are part of each CDR3. A D gene is named only where the DNA matches it firmly. Some rows mark clone size as missing; the rest say once, few, many or name a class of expanded clone.

J: TRBJ2-5; D: NA; size: NA; V: TRBV5-1; CDR3: CASSSLPARGQETQYF; DNA: TGCGCCAGCAGCTCGCTACCAGCCAGGGGCCAAGAGACCCAGTACTTC
J: TRBJ1-1; D: NA; size: NA; V: TRBV14; CDR3: CASSQDRNTEAFF; DNA: TGTGCCAGCAGCCAAGATAGAAACACTGAAGCTTTCTTT
J: TRBJ2-1; D: NA; size: NA; V: TRBV11-3; CDR3: CASSLRQGFNEQFF; DNA: TGTGCCAGCAGCTTAAGGCAGGGTTTCAATGAGCAGTTCTTC
J: TRBJ2-7; D: TRBD1; size: once; V: TRBV24-1; CDR3: CATSRQGSYEQYF; DNA: TGTGCCACCAGTCGACAGGGGTCGTACGAGCAGTACTTC
J: TRBJ2-7; D: NA; size: NA; V: TRBV2; CDR3: CARGDTDLTYYEQYF; DNA: TGTGCCAGAGGGGATACAGACCTTACCTACTACGAGCAGTACTTC
J: TRBJ1-5; D: NA; size: NA; V: TRBV6-5; CDR3: CASSYYRSGNQPQHF; DNA: TGTGCCAGCAGTTATTACAGGAGTGGCAATCAGCCCCAGCATTTT
J: TRBJ1-1; D: NA; size: NA; V: TRBV3-1/TRBV3-2; CDR3: CASSLTGNTEAFF; DNA: TGTGCCAGCAGCCTAACAGGGAACACTGAAGCTTTCTTT
J: TRBJ2-7; D: NA; size: NA; V: TRBV15; CDR3: CATSRGRGRVYEQYF; DNA: TGTGCCACCAGCAGAGGCCGGGGAAGGGTCTACGAGCAGTACTTC
J: TRBJ2-5; D: TRBD2; size: NA; V: TRBV29-1; CDR3: CSVRLAQETQYF; DNA: TGCAGCGTTCGACTAGCCCAAGAGACCCAGTACTTC
J: TRBJ2-7; D: NA; size: NA; V: TRBV27; CDR3: CALTLSYEQYF; DNA: TGTGCCTTGACACTCTCCTACGAGCAGTACTTC
J: TRBJ2-3; D: NA; size: NA; V: TRBV11-3; CDR3: CASTSDRPITDTQYF; DNA: TGTGCCAGCACCTCCGACAGGCCAATCACAGATACGCAGTATTTT
J: TRBJ2-7; D: NA; size: NA; V: TRBV9; CDR3: CASSVSFGVSLYEQYF; DNA: TGTGCCAGCAGCGTAAGTTTCGGGGTTTCCCTCTACGAGCAGTACTTC
J: TRBJ2-7; D: TRBD1; size: once; V: TRBV9; CDR3: CASRGTGGNHEQYF; DNA: TGTGCCAGCAGGGGGACAGGGGGCAACCACGAGCAGTACTTC
J: TRBJ2-2; D: TRBD1; size: NA; V: TRBV7-3; CDR3: CASSLTGGAGTGELFF; DNA: TGTGCCAGCAGCTTGACAGGGGGCGCCGGCACCGGGGAGCTGTTTTTT
J: TRBJ2-1; D: TRBD1; size: NA; V: TRBV7-6; CDR3: CASSLGTDRGQFF; DNA: TGTGCCAGCAGCTTAGGGACGGACAGGGGGCAGTTCTTC
J: TRBJ2-7; D: TRBD1; size: NA; V: TRBV6-5; CDR3: CASSYGTGVQMEQYF; DNA: TGTGCCAGCAGTTACGGGACAGGGGTCCAGATGGAGCAGTACTTC
J: TRBJ1-6; D: NA; size: NA; V: TRBV2; CDR3: CASSGTDSPLHF; DNA: TGTGCCAGCAGTGGGACAGATTCACCCCTCCACTTT
J: TRBJ1-5; D: NA; size: NA; V: TRBV19; CDR3: CASTEEGQPQHF; DNA: TGTGCCAGTACCGAGGAGGGGCAGCCCCAGCATTTT
J: TRBJ1-6; D: NA; size: few; V: TRBV2; CDR3: CARSTGNSPLHF; DNA: TGTGCCAGATCTACAGGGAATTCACCCCTCCACTTT
J: TRBJ1-1; D: NA; size: NA; V: TRBV29-1; CDR3: CSVGGVGWGSEAFF; DNA: TGCAGCGTTGGGGGGGTCGGATGGGGATCTGAAGCTTTCTTT
J: TRBJ2-5; D: TRBD1; size: once; V: TRBV2; CDR3: CASSGQGMGQETQYF; DNA: TGTGCCAGCAGTGGACAGGGGATGGGACAAGAGACCCAGTACTTC
J: TRBJ1-2; D: NA; size: NA; V: TRBV6-5; CDR3: CASSPLFDGDYGYTF; DNA: TGTGCCAGCAGTCCCCTTTTCGACGGGGACTATGGCTACACCTTC